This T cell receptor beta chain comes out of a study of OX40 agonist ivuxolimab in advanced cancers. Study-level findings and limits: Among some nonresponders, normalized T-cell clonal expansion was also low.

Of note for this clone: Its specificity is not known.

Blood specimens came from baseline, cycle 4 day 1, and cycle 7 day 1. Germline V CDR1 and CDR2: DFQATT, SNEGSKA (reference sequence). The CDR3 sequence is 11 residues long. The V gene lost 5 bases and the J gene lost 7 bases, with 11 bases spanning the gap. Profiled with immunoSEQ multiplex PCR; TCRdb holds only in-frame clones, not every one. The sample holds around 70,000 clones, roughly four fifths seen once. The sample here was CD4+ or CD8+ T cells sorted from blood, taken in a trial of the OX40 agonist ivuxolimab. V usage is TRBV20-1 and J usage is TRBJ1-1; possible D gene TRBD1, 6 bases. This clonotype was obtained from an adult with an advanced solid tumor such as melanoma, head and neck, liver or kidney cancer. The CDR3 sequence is CSALRTVEAFF. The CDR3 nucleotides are TGCAGTGCTTTAAGGACAGTTGAAGCTTTCTTT.